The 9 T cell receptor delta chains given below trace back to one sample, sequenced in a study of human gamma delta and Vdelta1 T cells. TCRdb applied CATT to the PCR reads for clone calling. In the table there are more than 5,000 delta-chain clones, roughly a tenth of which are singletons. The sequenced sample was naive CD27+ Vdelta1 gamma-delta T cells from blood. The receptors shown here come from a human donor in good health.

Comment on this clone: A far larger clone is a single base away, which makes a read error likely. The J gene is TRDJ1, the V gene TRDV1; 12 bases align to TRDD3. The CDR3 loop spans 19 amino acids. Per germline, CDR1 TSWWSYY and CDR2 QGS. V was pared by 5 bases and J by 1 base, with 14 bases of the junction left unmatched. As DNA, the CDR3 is TGTGCTCTTGGGAACCCCCCTGTCTGGGGGATACGGGGCACCGATAAACTCATCTTT. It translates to CALGNPPVWGIRGTDKLIF.

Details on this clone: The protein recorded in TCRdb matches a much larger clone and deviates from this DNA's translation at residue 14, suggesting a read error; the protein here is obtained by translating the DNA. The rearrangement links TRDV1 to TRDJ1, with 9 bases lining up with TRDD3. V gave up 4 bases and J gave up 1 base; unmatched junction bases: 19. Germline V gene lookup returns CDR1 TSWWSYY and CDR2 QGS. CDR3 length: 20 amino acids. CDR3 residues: CALGGGLGNGRGYGTDKLIF. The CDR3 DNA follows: TGTGCTCTTGGGGGAGGCCTTGGGAATGGTAGGGGATACGGCACCGATAAACTCATCTTT.

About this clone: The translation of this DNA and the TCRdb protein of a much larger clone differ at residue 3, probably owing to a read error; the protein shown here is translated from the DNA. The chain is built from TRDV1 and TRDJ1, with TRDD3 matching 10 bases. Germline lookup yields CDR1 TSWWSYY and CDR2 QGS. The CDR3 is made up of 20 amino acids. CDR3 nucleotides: TGTGCTCCTGGGGAAAGTAAGGTCTGGGGGATAAAAATGTACACCGATAAACTCATCTTT. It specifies CAPGESKVWGIKMYTDKLIF.

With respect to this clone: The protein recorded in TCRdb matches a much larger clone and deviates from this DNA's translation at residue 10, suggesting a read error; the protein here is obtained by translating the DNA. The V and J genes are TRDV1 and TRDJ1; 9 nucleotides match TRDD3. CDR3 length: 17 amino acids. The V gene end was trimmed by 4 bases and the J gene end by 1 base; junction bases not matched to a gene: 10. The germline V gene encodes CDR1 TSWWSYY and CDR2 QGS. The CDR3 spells CALGVRYWGTRTDKLIF. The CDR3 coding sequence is TGTGCTCTTGGGGTCCGGTACTGGGGGACGCGCACCGATAAACTCATCTTT.

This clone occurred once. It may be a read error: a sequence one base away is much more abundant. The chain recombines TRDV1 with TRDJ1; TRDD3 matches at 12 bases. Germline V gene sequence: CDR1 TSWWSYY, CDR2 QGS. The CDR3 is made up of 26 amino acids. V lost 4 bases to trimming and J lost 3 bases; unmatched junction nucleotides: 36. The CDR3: CALGVRSLQGFPGGYVNNVISDKLIF. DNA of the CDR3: TGTGCTCTTGGGGTGCGTTCCCTCCAAGGATTTCCTGGGGGATACGTAAATAACGTTATCTCCGATAAACTCATCTTT.

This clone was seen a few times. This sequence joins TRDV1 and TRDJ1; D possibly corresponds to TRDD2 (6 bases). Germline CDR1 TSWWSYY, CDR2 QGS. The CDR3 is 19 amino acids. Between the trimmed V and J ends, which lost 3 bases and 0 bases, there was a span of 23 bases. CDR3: CALGDSHPTRGGYTDKLIF. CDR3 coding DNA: TGTGCTCTTGGGGACTCCCATCCTACCCGGGGGGGTTACACCGATAAACTCATCTTT.

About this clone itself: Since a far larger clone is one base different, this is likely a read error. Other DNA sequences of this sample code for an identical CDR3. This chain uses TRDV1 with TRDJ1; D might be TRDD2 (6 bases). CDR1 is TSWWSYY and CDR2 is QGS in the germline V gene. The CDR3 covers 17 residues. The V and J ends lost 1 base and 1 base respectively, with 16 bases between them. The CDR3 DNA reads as TGTGCTCTTGGGGAACGTCCTACCGTACTCACCACCGATAAACTCATCTTT. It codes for CALGERPTVLTTDKLIF.

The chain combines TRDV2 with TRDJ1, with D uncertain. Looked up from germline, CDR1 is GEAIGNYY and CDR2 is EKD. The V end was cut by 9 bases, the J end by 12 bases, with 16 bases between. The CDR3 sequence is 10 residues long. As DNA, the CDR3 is TGTGCCACCACCTATTCTAACATCATCTTT. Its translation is CATTYSNIIF.

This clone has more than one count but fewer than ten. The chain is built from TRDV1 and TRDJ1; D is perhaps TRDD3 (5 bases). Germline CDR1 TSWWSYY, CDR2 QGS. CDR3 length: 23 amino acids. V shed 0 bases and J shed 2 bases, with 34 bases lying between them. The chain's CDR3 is CALGELVSQKQVSVLVDTDKLIF. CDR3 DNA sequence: TGTGCTCTTGGGGAACTCGTTTCTCAGAAGCAAGTTTCCGTACTGGTGGATACCGATAAACTCATCTTT.